This T cell receptor beta chain was identified during a study of blood T cell repertoires in COVID-19. Study-level background: In each case, the material was cDNA or gDNA derived from T cells, B-cell-depleted T cells, or PBMCs.

CDR1 is SNHLY, CDR2 FYNNEI, per germline. CDR3 length: 13 residues. Trimming stripped 7 bases from V and 4 bases from J, with 11 bases between. Membership in each cohort depended on participant-reported clinical history. Donors in Cohort 3 counted as recovered after two negative PCRs, clearance, or symptom resolution. Sequencing used immunoSEQ multiplex PCR; TCRdb keeps in-frame clones, though not all of them. The sample has roughly 330,000 clones; over 80% are singletons. Sequencing input: PBMCs or T cells enriched from blood (not recorded which). This receptor was obtained from a man aged 25 to 40 who had recovered from COVID-19. V and J are TRBV2 and TRBJ1-5; D call uncertain. The CDR3 coding sequence is TGTGCCAGCACCAAAGAGGGAAATCAGCCCCAGCATTTT. Protein product: CASTKEGNQPQHF.